This TCR beta chain was identified during a study of blood T cell repertoires in COVID-19. The overall study: The study drew acute and convalescent COVID-19 samples from the United States, Italy and Spain. Sample material is recorded as cDNA or gDNA derived from T cells, B-cell-depleted T cells, or PBMCs.

Assay: immunoSEQ multiplex PCR; the TCRdb copy retains only in-frame clones and omits some. The sample lists approximately 120,000 clones, 55% to 75% occurring once. The CDR3 is made up of 16 amino acids. CDR1 is LGHDT, CDR2 YNNKEL, per germline (reference sequence). V was pared by 6 bases and J by 3 bases, with 6 bases of the junction left unmatched. The TCR was taken from a woman in her seventies with acute or convalescent COVID-19. Sample: peripheral blood. The chain links TRBV3-1 (or the pseudogene TRBV3-2) to TRBJ1-6, with TRBD1 matching over 9 bases. CDR3 amino acids: CASRQTGGGYNSPLHF. The CDR3 nucleotides read TGTGCCAGCAGACAGACAGGGGGAGGCTATAATTCACCCCTCCACTTT.